The 32 T cell receptor beta chains in this list originate from one sample, sequenced in a study of control samples from healthy donors and cancer patients (dated by TCRdb to the early 2020s). Library preparation used the immunoSEQ multiplex PCR assay. What TCRdb holds here is the immuneACCESS table cut down to in-frame rearrangements. Part of the clones is not present; checked against another copy, under half of the missing clones reflect an unresolved V gene, and the others are unexplained. This sample lists about 97,000 clones; roughly nine tenths were detected once. Clones ranked in the top ten supply about 2.5% of the sample. Material: blood. The receptors here all came from a young woman in good health.

This chain links TRBV11-2 with TRBJ1-6; D is ambiguous. CDR1 and CDR2 (germline): SGHAT, FQNNGV. The germline V and J ends were trimmed by 5 bases and 5 bases, with 13 bases remaining between them. The CDR3 loop spans 15 amino acids. For the CDR3, the DNA is TGTGCCAGCAGCCCTGAGCGGACCAATAATTCACCCCTCCACTTT. It specifies CASSPERTNNSPLHF.

Only one count was recorded for this clone. CDR3 loop: CASSLWTGTGGVQPQHF. The CDR3 DNA is TGTGCCAGCAGTTTATGGACCGGGACAGGGGGCGTTCAGCCCCAGCATTTT. This rearrangement joins TRBV6-2 or TRBV6-3 to TRBJ1-5, with TRBD1 matching over 12 bases. V lost 4 bases and J lost 6; bases outside the gene matches: 10. The germline V gene has CDR1 MNHEY and CDR2 SVGEGT. This CDR3 is 17 amino acids long.

The rearrangement links TRBV18 to TRBJ1-4; the D is unclear. Deletions cut 0 bases from V and 10 bases from J, with 21 bases between. CDR1 and CDR2 (germline): KGHSH, LQKENI. The CDR3 has 17 residues. This CDR3 is CASSPPVGDPGRAKLFF. CDR3 bases: TGTGCCAGCTCACCACCGGTTGGAGACCCCGGGAGGGCAAAACTGTTTTTT.

The chain uses TRBV7-2 and TRBJ2-1, with unresolved D. There are 15 residues in the CDR3. Germline V CDR1 and CDR2: SGHTA, FQGNSA. V lost 2 bases and J 0 bases, leaving 8 bases between the germline ends. DNA for the CDR3: TGTGCCAGCAGCTTACTGGCTAGCTCCTACAATGAGCAGTTCTTC. The encoded protein is CASSLLASSYNEQFF.

The chain recombines TRBV28 with TRBJ1-2; D unclear. CDR3 size: 13 residues. CDR1 is MDHEN and CDR2 is SYDVKM in the germline V gene. V was pared by 2 bases and J by 0 bases, with 4 bases between. The DNA of the CDR3 is TGTGCCAGCAGTTTACGGGCTAACTATGGCTACACCTTC. Residues: CASSLRANYGYTF.

This clone has just one count. The chain employs TRBV6-5 and TRBJ2-5, with D tentatively TRBD2 (5 bases). The V end was cut by 4 bases, the J end by 3 bases, with 9 bases between. CDR1 MNHEY and CDR2 SVGAGI come from the germline V gene. The CDR3 loop spans 13 amino acids. The CDR3 spells CASSFWGEETQYF. The CDR3 DNA reads as TGTGCCAGCAGTTTTTGGGGAGAAGAGACCCAGTACTTC.

The chain has TRBV6-2 or TRBV6-3 and TRBJ2-1; D is uncertain. The CDR3 covers 16 residues. Trimming took off 0 bases at V and 3 bases at J, with 12 bases between the two ends. Germline-derived CDR1 and CDR2 are MNHEY and SVGEGT. CDR3 protein: CASSYSFFSSYNEQFF. The CDR3 coding sequence is TGTGCCAGCAGTTACTCCTTTTTTTCCAGCTACAATGAGCAGTTCTTC.

The CDR3 protein is CASSYSAGVGNIQYF. CDR3 DNA sequence: TGTGCCAGCAGTTACTCTGCAGGGGTAGGAAACATTCAGTACTTC. The chain recombines TRBV6-5 with TRBJ2-4; maybe TRBD1 (6 bases). Germline V lookup: CDR1 MNHEY, CDR2 SVGAGI. Trimming left V 0 bases short and J 6 bases short, with 12 bases between. There are 15 residues in the CDR3.

This chain links TRBV27 with TRBJ1-2, with 9 bases identical to TRBD1. This CDR3 region has 14 residues. Germline assignment: CDR1 MNHEY and CDR2 SMNVEV (reference sequence). Trimming removed 5 bases from V and 8 bases from J; junction bases left unmatched: 9. CDR3 region: CASSQTGGLGGYTF. The CDR3 DNA sequence: TGTGCCAGCAGTCAGACAGGGGGTCTAGGGGGCTACACCTTC.

The chain links TRBV5-5 to TRBJ1-6; D is perhaps TRBD1 (5 bases). This CDR3 is built from 14 residues. In germline, CDR1 is SGHKS, CDR2 YYEKEE (reference sequence). Trimming stripped 1 base from V and 8 bases from J, with 10 bases between. DNA for the CDR3: TGTGCCAGCAGCTTGTCCCAGGGAGATTCACCCCTCCACTTT. Protein: CASSLSQGDSPLHF.

The chain carries TRBV12-3 or TRBV12-4 and TRBJ1-2, with D possibly matching TRBD1 (6 bases). V gave up 3 bases and J gave up 9 bases, with 14 bases separating them. The length of the CDR3 is 13 residues. The CDR3 here is CASSLGGLRSYTF. The CDR3, as DNA: TGTGCCAGCAGTTTGGGGGGCCTAAGGAGCTACACCTTC.

The V call is TRBV21-1, the J call TRBJ2-1. TRBV21-1 is a pseudogene locus. This CDR3 is 14 amino acids long. The CDR3 protein is CASSKGQPIHEQFF. CDR3 in DNA: TGTGCCAGCAGCAAAGGTCAACCAATCCATGAGCAGTTCTTC.

The J gene is TRBJ1-5, the V gene TRBV24-1; the match to TRBD1 covers 7 bases. The trim removed 4 bases at V and 1 base at J, leaving 18 bases unmatched. The CDR3 length is 20 residues. Germline V gives CDR1 KGHDR, CDR2 SFDVKD. The CDR3 DNA is TGTGCCACCAGTGAAGTGAGTGGACAGGATATCCCTATGAGCAATCAGCCCCAGCATTTT. Amino acids: CATSEVSGQDIPMSNQPQHF.

J is TRBJ2-2 and V is TRBV19, with 7 bases aligning to TRBD2. This CDR3 is 15 amino acids long. After removal of 6 bases from V and 0 bases from J, the junction contained 4 bases not matched to a gene. Germline CDR1 and CDR2: LNHDA and SQIVND (reference sequence). This chain's CDR3 is CASSYAGANTGELFF. As DNA, the CDR3 is TGTGCCAGTAGCTATGCGGGGGCGAACACCGGGGAGCTGTTTTTT. The variable domain in full, completed from reference TRBV19 and TRBJ2-2, reads DGGITQSPKYLFRKEGQNVTLSCEQNLNHDAMYWYRQDPGQGLRLIYYSQIVNDFQKGDIAEGYSVSREKKESFPLTVTSAQKNPTAFYLCASSYAGANTGELFFGEGSRLTVL.

The chain combines TRBV28 with TRBJ1-2, with D maybe TRBD1 (5 bases). The CDR3 runs 14 residues. Per germline, CDR1 MDHEN and CDR2 SYDVKM. Deletions cut 6 bases from V and 0 bases from J, with 11 bases between. The CDR3 coding sequence is TGTGCCAGCAGGCCAGGGAAGACTAACTATGGCTACACCTTC. It translates to CASRPGKTNYGYTF.

The table lists this clone with a count of one. The chain has TRBV24-1 and TRBJ1-2, with D uncertain. V was pared by 0 bases and J by 4 bases, with 14 bases between. Germline V gene sequence: CDR1 KGHDR, CDR2 SFDVKD. The CDR3 consists of 16 residues. This CDR3 reads CATSDLYLTQPYGYTF. The CDR3 DNA follows: TGTGCCACCAGTGATTTGTACCTGACGCAACCCTATGGCTACACCTTC.

The chain combines TRBV15 with TRBJ1-4; D ambiguous. The V end was cut by 0 bases, the J end by 0 bases, with 8 bases between. CDR3 length equals 16 residues. CDR1 LNHNV and CDR2 YYDKDF come from the germline V gene (reference sequence). CDR3 in DNA: TGTGCCACCAGCAGAGATCTAGGGACAACTAATGAAAAACTGTTTTTT. The encoded protein is CATSRDLGTTNEKLFF.

The V call is TRBV20-1, the J call TRBJ1-1, with D maybe TRBD1 (5 bases). The germline gives CDR1 DFQATT, CDR2 SNEGSKA (reference sequence). Trimming removed 7 bases at V and 8 bases at J, with 8 bases between. The CDR3 extends over 9 amino acids. CDR3 coding DNA: TGCAGTGGGGGCCGAGAAGCTTTCTTT. Its translation is CSGGREAFF.

The chain combines TRBV15 with TRBJ2-4, with 10 positions matching TRBD2. V shed 0 bases, J shed 1 base, and the junction held 3 bases outside the gene matches. Germline-derived CDR1 and CDR2 are LNHNV and YYDKDF (reference sequence). The CDR3 runs to 17 residues. DNA of the CDR3: TGTGCCACCAGCAGAGATCCGGGACTAGCGGCCAAAAACATTCAGTACTTC. As protein: CATSRDPGLAAKNIQYF. The whole variable domain, remainder taken from reference TRBV15 and TRBJ2-4, is DAMVIQNPRYQVTQFGKPVTLSCSQTLNHNVMYWYQQKSSQAPKLLFHYYDKDFNNEADTPDNFQSRRPNTSFCFLDIRSPGLGDTAMYLCATSRDPGLAAKNIQYFGAGTRLSVL.

The V call is TRBV6-1, the J call TRBJ2-7; D is undetermined. Germline V gene data show CDR1 as MNHNS and CDR2 as SASEGT. This CDR3 comprises 14 residues. The ends were cut back, 0 bases at V and 6 bases at J, with 12 bases in the middle. The CDR3 loop reads CASSEADPPSEQYF. For the CDR3, the DNA is TGTGCCAGCAGTGAAGCTGACCCTCCCTCCGAGCAGTACTTC.

The V and J genes are TRBV7-9 and TRBJ2-2, with TRBD2 matching 14 bases. V was clipped by 3 bases and J by 3 bases; unmatched bases: 6. Germline V gene sequence: CDR1 SEHNR, CDR2 FQNEAQ (reference sequence). This CDR3 has 18 residues. CDR3 coding DNA: TGTGCCAGCAGCTTGACTAGCGGGAGGGCGGCCGACACCGGGGAGCTGTTTTTT. Its translation: CASSLTSGRAADTGELFF.

This chain joins TRBV6-2 or TRBV6-3 and TRBJ2-7, with 7 nucleotides matching TRBD2. The CDR3 sequence is 15 residues long. The germline gives CDR1 MNHEY, CDR2 SVGEGT. The ends lost 2 bases at V and 7 bases at J; junction bases unmatched: 11. CDR3 in amino acids: CASSYKGLVMREQYF. CDR3 coding DNA: TGTGCCAGCAGTTACAAAGGACTAGTAATGAGAGAGCAGTACTTC.

The chain couples TRBV24-1 to TRBJ2-3; D remains unclear. Germline V gene data show CDR1 as KGHDR and CDR2 as SFDVKD. The CDR3 runs 13 residues. Trimming removed 0 bases at V and 6 bases at J, with 6 bases between. The CDR3 DNA reads as TGTGCCACCAGTGATTTGTTCGCCGATACGCAGTATTTT. Translated: CATSDLFADTQYF.

The chain is built from TRBV28 and TRBJ1-6; D uncertain. Germline loops: CDR1 MDHEN, CDR2 SYDVKM. The V end was cut by 5 bases, the J end by 11 bases, with 10 bases between. The CDR3 has 12 residues. CDR3 loop: CASSLRGTPLHF. In nucleotides, the CDR3 is TGTGCCAGCAGTCTCAGAGGGACACCCCTCCACTTT.

CDR3 sequence reads: CASSESERQPQHF. The CDR3 DNA reads TGCGCCAGCAGTGAGTCTGAACGACAGCCCCAGCATTTT. The V call is TRBV10-1, the J call TRBJ1-5; D gene unclear. Germline V gene data show CDR1 as WNHNN and CDR2 as SYGVQD (reference sequence). V shed 0 bases and J shed 7 bases, with 7 bases lying between them. This CDR3 has 13 amino acids.

This chain links TRBV18 with TRBJ1-4, with TRBD1 identical over 7 bases. J lost 4 bases, V lost 0 bases, and 2 bases had no gene match. This CDR3 has 15 amino acids. Germline CDR1 is KGHSH and CDR2 is LQKENI. DNA for the CDR3: TGTGCCAGCTCACCACCAGGGACAGTTAATGAAAAACTGTTTTTT. Translated, it gives CASSPPGTVNEKLFF.

The chain joins TRBV5-4 to TRBJ2-6; TRBD2 matches at 7 bases. Germline-derived CDR1 and CDR2 are SGHNT and YYREEE (reference sequence). The CDR3 has 18 residues. V trimming: 1 base; J trimming: 2 bases; junction bases outside the gene matches: 9. Here the CDR3 DNA reads TGTGCCAGCAGCTTGAGAGCGGGATTTAGTGCTGGGGCCAACGTCCTGACTTTC. Residues: CASSLRAGFSAGANVLTF.

The genes are TRBV6-1 and TRBJ1-2; D is unclear. The CDR3 contains 13 residues. Germline V gene sequence: CDR1 MNHNS, CDR2 SASEGT. Trimming shortened V by 2 bases and J by 6 bases, and 10 bases separated the two germline ends. This CDR3 is CASSESRAHGYTF. The CDR3 DNA follows: TGTGCCAGCAGTGAAAGTCGGGCTCATGGCTACACCTTC.

The chain employs TRBV4-2 and TRBJ2-7; TRBD2 matches at 10 bases. CDR3 length: 16 amino acids. The J segment lost 3 bases and the V segment lost 4 bases, leaving 9 bases of the junction unmatched. Germline CDR1 is LGHNA and CDR2 is YNFKEQ. CDR3 amino acids: CASSLLRTSGIYEQYF. Here the CDR3 DNA reads TGTGCCAGCAGCCTTTTACGGACTAGCGGTATCTACGAGCAGTACTTC.

The chain joins TRBV6-2 or TRBV6-3 to TRBJ1-3; D is unclear. Germline loops: CDR1 MNHEY, CDR2 SVGEGT. V shed 3 bases and J shed 4 bases, with 7 bases lying between them. The CDR3 totals 13 residues. The CDR3 spells CASSYSGGNTIYF. In nucleotides, the CDR3 is TGTGCCAGCAGTTATTCCGGAGGAAACACCATATATTTT.

This clone was seen once. V and J are TRBV19 and TRBJ2-7, with 8 nucleotides matching TRBD1. Looked up from germline, CDR1 is LNHDA and CDR2 is SQIVND (reference sequence). This CDR3 comprises 15 residues. Trimming removed 5 bases from V and 4 bases from J; junction bases left unmatched: 10. The CDR3 sequence is CASSAQGDRIYEQYF. The CDR3 DNA follows: TGTGCCAGTAGTGCCCAAGGGGACAGGATTTACGAGCAGTACTTC.

The chain couples TRBV19 to TRBJ1-2; 10 bases line up with TRBD1. The CDR3 is made up of 19 amino acids. V lost 1 base and J lost 3; bases outside the gene matches: 14. Germline CDR1 is LNHDA and CDR2 is SQIVND (reference sequence). The DNA for the CDR3 is TGTGCCAGTAGTATAGGGGGGACAGGGGCCCGAGGGGCTGACTATGGCTACACCTTC. Its protein product is CASSIGGTGARGADYGYTF. The full variable domain, completed using reference TRBV19 and TRBJ1-2, is DGGITQSPKYLFRKEGQNVTLSCEQNLNHDAMYWYRQDPGQGLRLIYYSQIVNDFQKGDIAEGYSVSREKKESFPLTVTSAQKNPTAFYLCASSIGGTGARGADYGYTFGSGTRLTVV.